A selection of T cell receptor beta chains follows, all from one sample in a study of blood T cell repertoires in COVID-19. Assay: immunoSEQ multiplex PCR; the TCRdb copy retains only in-frame clones and omits some. Of some 250,000 clones in the sample, 88% were seen once. The sequenced sample consisted of peripheral blood. Receptors originate from a woman aged 40-49 years who had recovered from COVID-19. The CDR3 runs from the conserved cysteine through the conserved F or W. D genes are given only for firm matches. The size entry is marked missing in some rows and otherwise reads once, few, many or a size class.

v_call: TRBV19; clone_size: NA; j_call: TRBJ2-5; d_call: NA; cdr3_nt: TGTGCCAGTAGTATAGGCGCCCAAGAGACCCAGTACTTC; cdr3_aa: CASSIGAQETQYF
v_call: TRBV21-1; clone_size: NA; j_call: TRBJ1-4; d_call: NA; cdr3_nt: TGTGCCAGCAGCAAAGCCCGGCCGCGGGGGGAAAAACTGTTTTTT; cdr3_aa: CASSKARPRGEKLFF
v_call: TRBV9; clone_size: NA; j_call: TRBJ2-7; d_call: NA; cdr3_nt: TGTGCCAGCAGCCCTGGGGCTGAAGGCGAGCAGTACTTC; cdr3_aa: CASSPGAEGEQYF
v_call: TRBV9; clone_size: few; j_call: TRBJ1-1; d_call: TRBD1; cdr3_nt: TGTGCCAGCAGCGCCGGGACAGGGGGCCCAGGCACTGAAGCTTTCTTT; cdr3_aa: CASSAGTGGPGTEAFF
v_call: TRBV5-1; clone_size: NA; j_call: TRBJ2-1; d_call: TRBD2; cdr3_nt: TGCGCCAGCAGAGGAGCGGGAGGGGATGAGCAGTTCTTC; cdr3_aa: CASRGAGGDEQFF
v_call: TRBV7-2; clone_size: NA; j_call: TRBJ2-3; d_call: NA; cdr3_nt: TGTGCCAGCAGCTTCGGGTCAGATACGCAGTATTTT; cdr3_aa: CASSFGSDTQYF
v_call: TRBV6-5; clone_size: NA; j_call: TRBJ2-7; d_call: TRBD1; cdr3_nt: TGTGCCAGCCGCGGCACCTGGGACAGGGGGCACGAGCAGTACTTC; cdr3_aa: CASRGTWDRGHEQYF
v_call: TRBV7-9; clone_size: NA; j_call: TRBJ1-4; d_call: NA; cdr3_nt: TGTGCCAGCAGCCGCATTACAGGGTCGGGTGAAAAACTGTTTTTT; cdr3_aa: CASSRITGSGEKLFF
v_call: TRBV9; clone_size: few; j_call: TRBJ2-1; d_call: NA; cdr3_nt: TGTGCCAGCAGCCTGGACTCCCTCTCCTACAATGAGCAGTTCTTC; cdr3_aa: CASSLDSLSYNEQFF
v_call: TRBV18; clone_size: NA; j_call: TRBJ1-1; d_call: TRBD1; cdr3_nt: TGTGCCAGCTCACCCCAAGGGACAGGGAACACTGAAGCTTTCTTT; cdr3_aa: CASSPQGTGNTEAFF
v_call: TRBV12-3/TRBV12-4; clone_size: NA; j_call: TRBJ2-2; d_call: NA; cdr3_nt: TGTGCCAGCAGTACACTCGGGACCGGGGAGCTGTTTTTT; cdr3_aa: CASSTLGTGELFF
v_call: TRBV6-5; clone_size: NA; j_call: TRBJ2-7; d_call: TRBD1; cdr3_nt: TGTGCCAGCAGGGGACAGGGGCCTTACGAGCAGTACTTC; cdr3_aa: CASRGQGPYEQYF
v_call: TRBV5-1; clone_size: NA; j_call: TRBJ2-1; d_call: TRBD1; cdr3_nt: TGCGCCTCGGGACAGGCCCACAATGAGCAGTTCTTC; cdr3_aa: CASGQAHNEQFF
v_call: TRBV4-3; clone_size: NA; j_call: TRBJ2-1; d_call: TRBD2; cdr3_nt: TGCGCCAGCAGCCAAGATGGGCTAGCGGGGACCTACAATGAGCAGTTCTTC; cdr3_aa: CASSQDGLAGTYNEQFF
v_call: TRBV9; clone_size: NA; j_call: TRBJ2-1; d_call: TRBD2; cdr3_nt: TGTGCCAGCAGCCCCCTGGGGCGTAGCGGGCTTGGGCATGAGCAGTTCTTC; cdr3_aa: CASSPLGRSGLGHEQFF
v_call: TRBV4-3; clone_size: NA; j_call: TRBJ1-6; d_call: TRBD1; cdr3_nt: TGCGCCAGCAGCCAAGGTGCAGGGGGTGGAAAGGGTTCACCCCTCCACTTT; cdr3_aa: CASSQGAGGGKGSPLHF
v_call: TRBV10-2; clone_size: NA; j_call: TRBJ2-7; d_call: TRBD2; cdr3_nt: TGCGCCAGCAGTACAGCGGGAGCCTACGAGCAGTACTTC; cdr3_aa: CASSTAGAYEQYF
v_call: TRBV19; clone_size: NA; j_call: TRBJ1-5; d_call: NA; cdr3_nt: TGTGCCAGTAGTAAAGGCCCCGGGGGGCCCCAGCATTTT; cdr3_aa: CASSKGPGGPQHF
v_call: TRBV5-1; clone_size: NA; j_call: TRBJ2-2; d_call: TRBD2; cdr3_nt: TGCGCCAGCAGCTTCGGACTAGGAGGCACCGGGGAGCTGTTTTTT; cdr3_aa: CASSFGLGGTGELFF
v_call: TRBV18; clone_size: NA; j_call: TRBJ1-1; d_call: NA; cdr3_nt: TGTGCCAGCTTTCCATTTGACAGAGCGGGCACTGAAGCTTTCTTT; cdr3_aa: CASFPFDRAGTEAFF
v_call: TRBV19; clone_size: NA; j_call: TRBJ1-1; d_call: NA; cdr3_nt: TGTGCCAGTAGTAGCTCACAGGGAAGGACTGAAGCTTTCTTT; cdr3_aa: CASSSSQGRTEAFF
v_call: TRBV10-3; clone_size: NA; j_call: TRBJ1-3; d_call: TRBD1; cdr3_nt: TGTGCCATCAGTGAGTCGATGGGACAGGGGGCGGCTGGAAACACCATATATTTT; cdr3_aa: CAISESMGQGAAGNTIYF
v_call: TRBV29-1; clone_size: NA; j_call: TRBJ2-5; d_call: TRBD2; cdr3_nt: TGCAGCGTTGGGAACCTTCGGGAGGGCATCGGCCAAGAGACCCAGTACTTC; cdr3_aa: CSVGNLREGIGQETQYF
v_call: TRBV24-1; clone_size: NA; j_call: TRBJ2-1; d_call: NA; cdr3_nt: TGTGCCACCAGTGACAGGACTGCCGACTCCTACAATGAGCAGTTCTTC; cdr3_aa: CATSDRTADSYNEQFF
v_call: TRBV18; clone_size: NA; j_call: TRBJ1-1; d_call: TRBD1; cdr3_nt: TGTGCCAGCTCACCGGGACAGGGGAACACTGAAGCTTTCTTT; cdr3_aa: CASSPGQGNTEAFF
v_call: TRBV4-1; clone_size: NA; j_call: TRBJ1-6; d_call: NA; cdr3_nt: TGCGCCAGCAGCCAAGAGGGGGCCCTCTATTCACCCCTCCACTTT; cdr3_aa: CASSQEGALYSPLHF
v_call: TRBV7-9; clone_size: NA; j_call: TRBJ2-2; d_call: TRBD1; cdr3_nt: TGTGCCAGCAGCTTAGTCCCAGGACAGGGGGCGAACACCGGGGAGCTGTTTTTT; cdr3_aa: CASSLVPGQGANTGELFF
v_call: TRBV6-4; clone_size: once; j_call: TRBJ2-5; d_call: TRBD1; cdr3_nt: TGTGCCAGCAGTGCATCGGCAGGGGGAATAGAGACCCAGTACTTC; cdr3_aa: CASSASAGGIETQYF
v_call: TRBV25-1; clone_size: NA; j_call: TRBJ1-2; d_call: TRBD1; cdr3_nt: TGTGCCAGCAGAGGACAGGTAGCTAACTATGGCTACACCTTC; cdr3_aa: CASRGQVANYGYTF
v_call: TRBV5-6; clone_size: NA; j_call: TRBJ2-2; d_call: TRBD2; cdr3_nt: TGTGCCAGCAGCCTAGCGGGGGACACCGGGGAGCTGTTTTTT; cdr3_aa: CASSLAGDTGELFF
v_call: TRBV11-3; clone_size: NA; j_call: TRBJ1-1; d_call: NA; cdr3_nt: TGTGCCAGCAGCTTTCGGGGGAACACTGAAGCTTTCTTT; cdr3_aa: CASSFRGNTEAFF
v_call: TRBV11-2; clone_size: NA; j_call: TRBJ2-1; d_call: TRBD2; cdr3_nt: TGTGCCAGCAGCTTTGGTTTTTACGGGAGGGGCGGGGATGAGCAGTTCTTC; cdr3_aa: CASSFGFYGRGGDEQFF
v_call: TRBV30; clone_size: once; j_call: TRBJ1-5; d_call: NA; cdr3_nt: TGTGCCTGGGGCCTCAGGGGTGGGGGCAATCAGCCCCAGCATTTT; cdr3_aa: CAWGLRGGGNQPQHF
v_call: TRBV23-1; clone_size: NA; j_call: TRBJ2-3; d_call: TRBD1; cdr3_nt: TGCGCCAGCAGTCAATCGCCCCACAGGGGGAGGACAGATACGCAGTATTTT; cdr3_aa: CASSQSPHRGRTDTQYF
v_call: TRBV7-2; clone_size: NA; j_call: TRBJ2-2; d_call: NA; cdr3_nt: TGTGCCAGCAGCACCCAGGACACCGGGGAGCTGTTTTTT; cdr3_aa: CASSTQDTGELFF
v_call: TRBV29-1; clone_size: NA; j_call: TRBJ1-1; d_call: TRBD1; cdr3_nt: TGCAGCGCAGCCCGGACAGGGGGCGTACGGACTGAAGCTTTCTTT; cdr3_aa: CSAARTGGVRTEAFF
v_call: TRBV7-2; clone_size: NA; j_call: TRBJ1-1; d_call: TRBD1; cdr3_nt: TGTGCCAGCAGCTTGGAGCAGGGGGTGTGGACTGAAGCTTTCTTT; cdr3_aa: CASSLEQGVWTEAFF
v_call: TRBV2; clone_size: NA; j_call: TRBJ1-2; d_call: NA; cdr3_nt: TGTGCCAGCAGTGAAGGGGAGTCCCCCTCAAACTATGGCTACACCTTC; cdr3_aa: CASSEGESPSNYGYTF
v_call: TRBV7-2; clone_size: NA; j_call: TRBJ1-4; d_call: NA; cdr3_nt: TGTGCCAGCAGCCCCTCTGGGGACTCGGAAAAACTGTTTTTT; cdr3_aa: CASSPSGDSEKLFF
v_call: TRBV4-3; clone_size: NA; j_call: TRBJ2-3; d_call: TRBD2; cdr3_nt: TGCGCCAGCAGCCCCCCCGCCCTTAGCGGGAGCCCCTCAGATACGCAGTATTTT; cdr3_aa: CASSPPALSGSPSDTQYF
v_call: TRBV7-2; clone_size: once; j_call: TRBJ2-5; d_call: NA; cdr3_nt: TGTGCCAGCCGGTGGGGGCCGGAAGAGACCCAGTACTTC; cdr3_aa: CASRWGPEETQYF
v_call: TRBV19; clone_size: NA; j_call: TRBJ2-7; d_call: TRBD2; cdr3_nt: TGTGCCAGTAGTACCACCAGCGGGGACTACGAGCAGTACTTC; cdr3_aa: CASSTTSGDYEQYF
v_call: TRBV21-1; clone_size: NA; j_call: TRBJ2-1; d_call: NA; cdr3_nt: TGTGCCAGCAGCAAAGCGGCCCTGGGGCAGAGCTCCTACAATGAGCAGTTCTTC; cdr3_aa: CASSKAALGQSSYNEQFF
v_call: TRBV12-5; clone_size: NA; j_call: TRBJ2-7; d_call: TRBD2; cdr3_nt: TGTGCTAGTAGAACGAGCGGGAGGAGGATTCACATTTACGAGCAGTACTTC; cdr3_aa: CASRTSGRRIHIYEQYF
v_call: TRBV5-1; clone_size: NA; j_call: TRBJ2-5; d_call: TRBD2; cdr3_nt: TGCGCCAGCAGCCCGATCCCAGCGGGAGGTTCAGAGACCCAGTACTTC; cdr3_aa: CASSPIPAGGSETQYF
v_call: TRBV5-1; clone_size: once; j_call: TRBJ2-1; d_call: TRBD2; cdr3_nt: TGCGCCAGCAGCCCACCGGTACGCGGGAGGTCGGGTGGGCAGTTCTTC; cdr3_aa: CASSPPVRGRSGGQFF
v_call: TRBV6-5; clone_size: NA; j_call: TRBJ1-1; d_call: TRBD1; cdr3_nt: TGTGCCAGCAGTTACTCCCACAGGGGGCCGTCTGAAGCTTTCTTT; cdr3_aa: CASSYSHRGPSEAFF
v_call: TRBV4-3; clone_size: NA; j_call: TRBJ2-7; d_call: TRBD1; cdr3_nt: TGCGCCAGCAGCCAAGGGGCCGGGACAGGCGGGTACGAGCAGTACTTC; cdr3_aa: CASSQGAGTGGYEQYF
v_call: TRBV18; clone_size: NA; j_call: TRBJ2-2; d_call: NA; cdr3_nt: TGTGCCAGCTCACCACGAGGTCAAGCAGGGGGGACCGGGGAGCTGTTTTTT; cdr3_aa: CASSPRGQAGGTGELFF
v_call: TRBV19; clone_size: NA; j_call: TRBJ1-4; d_call: TRBD1; cdr3_nt: TGTGCCAGTACGGAGGGGGCAGCGGCTAATGAAAAACTGTTTTTT; cdr3_aa: CASTEGAAANEKLFF
v_call: TRBV7-2; clone_size: few; j_call: TRBJ1-5; d_call: NA; cdr3_nt: TGTGCCAGCAGCCCCCCGGGTCAGCCCCAGCATTTT; cdr3_aa: CASSPPGQPQHF
v_call: TRBV7-8; clone_size: NA; j_call: TRBJ1-1; d_call: TRBD1; cdr3_nt: TGTGCCAGCAGCTCCACCCGCAGAGGGGGCAGAGGGGTCCTGAACACTGAAGCTTTCTTT; cdr3_aa: CASSSTRRGGRGVLNTEAFF
v_call: TRBV12-3/TRBV12-4; clone_size: NA; j_call: TRBJ2-7; d_call: NA; cdr3_nt: TGTGCCAGCAGTTCCTTTTACGAGCAGTACTTC; cdr3_aa: CASSSFYEQYF
v_call: TRBV30; clone_size: NA; j_call: TRBJ1-6; d_call: NA; cdr3_nt: TGTGCCTGGAGAGCATACTATAATTCACCCCTCCACTTT; cdr3_aa: CAWRAYYNSPLHF